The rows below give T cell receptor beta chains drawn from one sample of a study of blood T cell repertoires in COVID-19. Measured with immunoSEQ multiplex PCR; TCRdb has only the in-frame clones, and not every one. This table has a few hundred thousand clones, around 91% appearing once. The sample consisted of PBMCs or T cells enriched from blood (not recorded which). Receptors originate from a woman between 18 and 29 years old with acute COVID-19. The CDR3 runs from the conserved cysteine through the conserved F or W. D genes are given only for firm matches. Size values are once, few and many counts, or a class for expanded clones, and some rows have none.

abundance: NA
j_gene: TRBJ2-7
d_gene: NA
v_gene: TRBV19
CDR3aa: CASRVVLGAYEQYF
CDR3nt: TGTGCCAGTAGGGTCGTGCTGGGGGCTTACGAGCAGTACTTC

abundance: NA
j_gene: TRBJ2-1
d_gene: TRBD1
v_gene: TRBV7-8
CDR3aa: CASSPPGQGAREQFF
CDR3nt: TGTGCCAGCAGCCCGCCGGGACAGGGGGCCCGGGAGCAGTTCTTC

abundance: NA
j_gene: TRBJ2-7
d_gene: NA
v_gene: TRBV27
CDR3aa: CASSFGSDSGANEQYF
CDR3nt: TGTGCCAGCAGTTTCGGGTCCGATAGTGGCGCAAACGAGCAGTACTTC

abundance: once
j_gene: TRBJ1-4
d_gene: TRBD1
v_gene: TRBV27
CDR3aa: CASSFLRWTGGSGQRATNEKLFF
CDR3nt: TGTGCCAGCAGTTTTCTTCGGTGGACAGGAGGATCTGGGCAAAGGGCAACTAATGAAAAACTGTTTTTT

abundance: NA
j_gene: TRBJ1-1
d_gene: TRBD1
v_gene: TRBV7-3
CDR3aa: CASSLGGTGVTEAFF
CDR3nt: TGTGCCAGCAGCTTAGGAGGGACAGGGGTGACTGAAGCTTTCTTT

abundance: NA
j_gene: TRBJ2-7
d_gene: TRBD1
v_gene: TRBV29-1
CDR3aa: CSVTRDRASYEQYF
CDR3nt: TGCAGCGTCACCCGGGACAGGGCCTCCTACGAGCAGTACTTC

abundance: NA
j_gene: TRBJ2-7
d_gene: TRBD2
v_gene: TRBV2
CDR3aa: CASSDGREGAYEQYF
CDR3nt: TGTGCCAGCAGTGACGGGAGGGAAGGGGCCTACGAGCAGTACTTC

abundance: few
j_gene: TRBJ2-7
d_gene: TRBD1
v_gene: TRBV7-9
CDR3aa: CATDRQGAIYEQYF
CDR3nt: TGTGCCACCGATCGACAGGGGGCTATCTACGAGCAGTACTTC

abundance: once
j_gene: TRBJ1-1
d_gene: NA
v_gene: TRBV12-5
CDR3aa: CASGRGSTEAFF
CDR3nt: TGTGCTAGTGGAAGAGGGAGCACTGAAGCTTTCTTT

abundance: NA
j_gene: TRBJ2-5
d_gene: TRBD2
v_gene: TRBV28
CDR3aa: CASSGAGGQETQYF
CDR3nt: TGTGCCAGCAGTGGGGCGGGAGGGCAAGAGACCCAGTACTTC

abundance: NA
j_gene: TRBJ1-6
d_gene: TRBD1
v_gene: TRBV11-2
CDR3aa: CASSLDWQGAPLHF
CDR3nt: TGTGCCAGCAGCTTAGACTGGCAGGGGGCACCCCTCCACTTT

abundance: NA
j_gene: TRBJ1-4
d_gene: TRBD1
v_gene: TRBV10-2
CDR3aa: CASSLTGGGEKLFF
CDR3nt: TGCGCCAGCAGTTTGACAGGGGGGGGTGAAAAACTGTTTTTT

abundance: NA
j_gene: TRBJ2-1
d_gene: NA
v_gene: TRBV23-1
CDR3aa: CASSQPGPSYNEQFF
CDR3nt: TGCGCCAGCAGTCAACCAGGGCCCTCCTACAATGAGCAGTTCTTC

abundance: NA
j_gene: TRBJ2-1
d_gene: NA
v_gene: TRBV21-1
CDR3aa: CASSKGTGGPTNEQFF
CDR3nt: TGTGCCAGCAGCAAAGGGACGGGAGGGCCGACGAATGAGCAGTTCTTC

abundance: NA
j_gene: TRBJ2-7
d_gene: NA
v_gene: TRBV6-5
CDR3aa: CASSYGTLSYEQYF
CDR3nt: TGTGCCAGCAGTTACGGGACACTCTCCTACGAGCAGTACTTC

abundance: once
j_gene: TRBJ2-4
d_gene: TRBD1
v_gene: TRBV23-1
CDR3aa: CASSQIPTKTGPRKNIQYF
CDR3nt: TGCGCCAGCAGTCAAATCCCTACAAAGACAGGGCCTAGAAAAAACATTCAGTACTTC

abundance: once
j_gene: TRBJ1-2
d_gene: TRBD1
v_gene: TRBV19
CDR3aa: CASSIQGAQNYGYTF
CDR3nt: TGTGCCAGTAGTATACAGGGGGCGCAGAACTATGGCTACACCTTC

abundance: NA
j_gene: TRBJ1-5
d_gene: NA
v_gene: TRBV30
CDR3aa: CAWSRVGAPQHF
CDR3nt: TGTGCCTGGAGTCGGGTAGGTGCGCCCCAGCATTTT

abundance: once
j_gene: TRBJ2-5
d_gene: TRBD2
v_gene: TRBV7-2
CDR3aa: CASSLSTSGGQETQYF
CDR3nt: TGTGCCAGCAGCTTATCGACTAGCGGGGGACAAGAGACCCAGTACTTC

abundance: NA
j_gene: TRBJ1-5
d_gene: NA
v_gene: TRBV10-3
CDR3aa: CAISASLQGGGNQPQHF
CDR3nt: TGTGCCATCAGTGCCTCCCTTCAGGGAGGTGGCAATCAGCCCCAGCATTTT

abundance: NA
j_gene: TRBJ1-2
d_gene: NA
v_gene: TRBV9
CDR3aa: CASTREGRKEGYTF
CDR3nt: TGTGCCAGCACGAGGGAGGGGAGGAAAGAAGGCTACACCTTC

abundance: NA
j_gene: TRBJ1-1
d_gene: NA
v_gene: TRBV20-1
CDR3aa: CSVPQNTEAFF
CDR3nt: TGCAGTGTTCCACAGAACACTGAAGCTTTCTTT

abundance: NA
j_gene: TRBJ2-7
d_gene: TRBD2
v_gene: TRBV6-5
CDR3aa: CASSQSSGSPYEQYF
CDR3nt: TGTGCCAGCAGCCAGTCTAGCGGGAGCCCCTACGAGCAGTACTTC

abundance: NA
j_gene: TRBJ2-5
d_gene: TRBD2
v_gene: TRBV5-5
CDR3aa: CASSPIGGSETQYF
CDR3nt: TGTGCCAGCAGCCCGATTGGCGGGAGCGAGACCCAGTACTTC

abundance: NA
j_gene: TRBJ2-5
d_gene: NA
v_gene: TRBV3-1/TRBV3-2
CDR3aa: CASSQDLGTRETQYF
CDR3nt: TGTGCCAGCAGCCAAGATCTAGGGACAAGAGAGACCCAGTACTTC

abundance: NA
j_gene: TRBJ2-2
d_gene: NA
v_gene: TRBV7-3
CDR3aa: CASSLNGPNTGELFF
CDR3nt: TGTGCCAGCAGCTTAAACGGTCCGAACACCGGGGAGCTGTTTTTT

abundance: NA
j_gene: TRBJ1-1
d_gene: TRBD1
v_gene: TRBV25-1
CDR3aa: CASGAGGDTEAFF
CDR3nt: TGTGCCAGCGGAGCAGGGGGCGATACTGAAGCTTTCTTT

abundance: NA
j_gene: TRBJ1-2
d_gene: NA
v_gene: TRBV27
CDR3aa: CASSLQGYSGGYTF
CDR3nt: TGTGCCAGCAGTTTACAGGGATATTCGGGCGGCTACACCTTC

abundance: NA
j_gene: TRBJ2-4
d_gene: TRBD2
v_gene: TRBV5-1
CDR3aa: CASSPGTSGISIQYF
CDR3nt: TGCGCCAGCAGCCCCGGGACTAGCGGGATATCGATACAGTACTTC

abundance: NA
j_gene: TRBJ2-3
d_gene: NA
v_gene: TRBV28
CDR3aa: CASSPTGEDTQYF
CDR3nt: TGTGCCAGCAGTCCAACGGGAGAAGATACGCAGTATTTT

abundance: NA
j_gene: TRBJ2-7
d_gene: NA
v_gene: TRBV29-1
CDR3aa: CSVWQGNEQYF
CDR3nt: TGCAGCGTTTGGCAGGGGAACGAGCAGTACTTC

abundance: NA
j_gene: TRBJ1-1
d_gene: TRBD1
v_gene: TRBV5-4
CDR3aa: CASSWTGRNTEAFF
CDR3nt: TGTGCCAGCAGCTGGACAGGGCGGAACACTGAAGCTTTCTTT

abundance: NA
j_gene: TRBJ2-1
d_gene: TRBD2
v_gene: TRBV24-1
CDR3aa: CATSDSGLPYNEQFF
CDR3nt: TGTGCCACCAGTGATTCGGGACTACCCTACAATGAGCAGTTCTTC

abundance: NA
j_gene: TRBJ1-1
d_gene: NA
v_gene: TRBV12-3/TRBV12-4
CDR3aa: CASSFFKNTEAFF
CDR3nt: TGTGCCAGCAGTTTTTTTAAGAACACTGAAGCTTTCTTT

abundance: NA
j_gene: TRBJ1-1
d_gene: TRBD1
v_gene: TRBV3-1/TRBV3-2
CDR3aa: CASSQGAITEAFF
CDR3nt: TGTGCCAGCAGTCAGGGGGCAATCACTGAAGCTTTCTTT

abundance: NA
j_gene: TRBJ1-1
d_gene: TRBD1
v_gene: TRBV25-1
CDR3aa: CASSPGGQGRETEAFF
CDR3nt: TGTGCCAGCAGTCCTGGGGGACAGGGCCGAGAGACTGAAGCTTTCTTT